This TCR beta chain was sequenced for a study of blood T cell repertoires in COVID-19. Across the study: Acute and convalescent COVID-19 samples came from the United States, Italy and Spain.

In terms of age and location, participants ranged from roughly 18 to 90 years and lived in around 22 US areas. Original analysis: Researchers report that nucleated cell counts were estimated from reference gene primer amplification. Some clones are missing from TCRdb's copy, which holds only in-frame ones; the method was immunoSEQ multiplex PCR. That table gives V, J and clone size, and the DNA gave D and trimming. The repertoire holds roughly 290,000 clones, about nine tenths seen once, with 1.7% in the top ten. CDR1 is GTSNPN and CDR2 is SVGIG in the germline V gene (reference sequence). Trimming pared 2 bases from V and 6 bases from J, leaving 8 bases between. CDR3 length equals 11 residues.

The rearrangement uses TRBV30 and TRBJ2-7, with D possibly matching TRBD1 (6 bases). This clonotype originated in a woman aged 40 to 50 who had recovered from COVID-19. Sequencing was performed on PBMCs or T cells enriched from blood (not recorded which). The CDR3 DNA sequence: TGTGCCTGGAGTAGGACAGTCGAGCAGTACTTC. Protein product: CAWSRTVEQYF.